This is a list of T cell receptor beta chains from one sample in a study of cytomegalovirus exposure and HLA in healthy donors. This table comes from immunoSEQ multiplex PCR, and its TCRdb copy is limited to in-frame clones, with some not included. The sample has about 82,000 clones, roughly 74% seen once. The sample was PBMCs. These receptors originate from a woman aged 50 to 60 in good health and CMV-seropositive. Each CDR3 is given with its conserved first and last residue. A D gene is named only where the DNA matches it firmly. The size field is filled for only some rows; it gives once, few, many or a size class.

V	D	size	J	CDR3	DNA
TRBV2	TRBD1	-	TRBJ1-1	CASSEQGARTEAFF	TGTGCCAGCAGTGAACAGGGGGCGCGTACTGAAGCTTTCTTT
TRBV27	-	few	TRBJ2-4	CASSLTSGAKNIQYF	TGTGCCAGCAGTTTAACTTCCGGGGCCAAAAACATTCAGTACTTC
TRBV5-6	TRBD2	-	TRBJ2-1	CASSLASGYNEQFF	TGTGCCAGCAGCTTGGCTAGCGGCTACAATGAGCAGTTCTTC
TRBV18	TRBD1	-	TRBJ2-7	CASSPSKGAEQYF	TGTGCCAGCTCACCATCAAAGGGGGCCGAGCAGTACTTC
TRBV7-9	TRBD1	-	TRBJ1-5	CASSAGTGSNQPQHF	TGTGCCAGCAGCGCCGGGACAGGTAGCAATCAGCCCCAGCATTTT
TRBV30	TRBD1	few	TRBJ1-5	CAWDPGQGNQPQHF	TGTGCCTGGGACCCGGGACAGGGTAATCAGCCCCAGCATTTT
TRBV9	TRBD1	-	TRBJ1-2	CASSARDRVDYGYTF	TGTGCCAGCAGCGCCCGGGACAGGGTTGACTATGGCTACACCTTC
TRBV7-9	-	-	TRBJ2-7	CSSGLSTGEQYF	TGTTCCTCCGGACTATCGACTGGCGAGCAGTACTTC
TRBV30	TRBD2	-	TRBJ2-5	CAWSGGAGGETQYF	TGTGCCTGGAGTGGCGGAGCGGGGGGAGAGACCCAGTACTTC
TRBV11-2	TRBD2	-	TRBJ2-1	CASSLTSGGQQFF	TGTGCCAGCAGCTTGACTAGCGGGGGTCAGCAGTTCTTC
TRBV4-2	-	-	TRBJ2-3	CASSQDRRGAGITDTQYF	TGTGCCAGCAGCCAAGACCGGAGGGGCGCAGGAATCACAGATACGCAGTATTTT
TRBV28	TRBD1	-	TRBJ1-2	CATHDWTGTAGGGFNYGYTF	TGTGCCACCCATGATTGGACAGGGACTGCAGGGGGGGGTTTTAACTATGGCTACACCTTC
TRBV7-9	TRBD2	-	TRBJ2-1	CASSLDGRANEQFF	TGTGCCAGCAGCTTAGACGGGAGGGCCAATGAGCAGTTCTTC
TRBV30	-	-	TRBJ1-5	CAWSVGAGETRQPQHF	TGTGCCTGGAGTGTGGGGGCGGGGGAAACCCGTCAGCCCCAGCATTTT
TRBV6-5	-	-	TRBJ1-3	CATRAEGGVNTIYF	TGTGCCACCAGGGCCGAGGGAGGAGTAAACACCATATATTTT
TRBV11-2	TRBD2	-	TRBJ2-7	CASSLRAGNYEQYF	TGTGCCAGCAGCTTACGAGCGGGGAACTACGAGCAGTACTTC
TRBV11-2	TRBD2	-	TRBJ2-7	CASSLSGTNHREQYF	TGTGCCAGCAGCTTATCCGGGACTAATCATCGCGAGCAGTACTTC
TRBV5-1	TRBD1	few	TRBJ1-2	CASSPTPGTATRGYTF	TGCGCCAGCAGCCCAACCCCCGGGACAGCCACTCGGGGCTACACCTTC
TRBV29-1	-	few	TRBJ2-7	CSAQETGVYEQYF	TGCAGCGCCCAAGAGACAGGAGTCTACGAGCAGTACTTC
TRBV4-2	-	-	TRBJ1-3	CASSQGRSGNTIYF	TGTGCCAGCAGCCAGGGCAGGTCAGGGAACACCATATATTTT
TRBV19	TRBD2	-	TRBJ2-7	CASSIGPLSGRLDEQYF	TGTGCCAGTAGTATAGGCCCCCTAAGCGGGAGACTAGACGAGCAGTACTTC
TRBV11-3	TRBD2	-	TRBJ2-2	CASSLTSGNTGELFF	TGTGCCAGCAGCTTGACTAGCGGGAACACCGGGGAGCTGTTTTTT
TRBV7-9	-	-	TRBJ2-5	CASSLIQAEQYF	TGTGCCAGCAGCTTAATACAGGCGGAGCAGTACTTC
TRBV18	TRBD2	once	TRBJ2-7	CASSPGSGSSYEQYF	TGTGCCAGCTCACCAGGTAGCGGGAGCTCCTACGAGCAGTACTTC
TRBV4-2	-	-	TRBJ2-5	CASSQEGTGTGETQYF	TGTGCCAGCAGCCAAGAGGGGACCGGGACTGGAGAGACCCAGTACTTC
TRBV7-2	-	few	TRBJ1-2	CASSPRQPHYGYTF	TGTGCCAGCAGCCCGAGACAGCCCCACTATGGCTACACCTTC
TRBV13	-	-	TRBJ1-2	CASSFRDFLGYGYTF	TGTGCCAGCAGCTTCCGGGACTTCTTAGGATATGGCTACACCTTC
TRBV30	-	-	TRBJ1-4	CAWTTGTNEKLFF	TGTGCCTGGACGACTGGAACTAATGAAAAACTGTTTTTT
TRBV5-8	TRBD1	once	TRBJ2-2	CASSVWTGRNTGELFF	TGTGCCAGCAGCGTTTGGACAGGGCGGAACACCGGGGAGCTGTTTTTT
TRBV5-1	-	-	TRBJ2-3	CASSLRSADTDTQYF	TGCGCCAGCAGCTTGCGTAGCGCGGACACAGATACGCAGTATTTT
TRBV5-4	TRBD2	-	TRBJ2-3	CASSPGGSASGSFITDTQYF	TGTGCCAGCAGCCCCGGGGGGAGCGCTAGCGGGAGTTTTATCACAGATACGCAGTATTTT
TRBV30	TRBD2	-	TRBJ2-7	CAWTPRVAGSYEQYF	TGTGCCTGGACCCCCCGGGTAGCGGGCTCCTACGAGCAGTACTTC
TRBV5-1	TRBD1	-	TRBJ2-2	CASSPDRVGAGELFF	TGCGCCAGCAGCCCAGACAGGGTTGGTGCCGGGGAGCTGTTTTTT
TRBV7-3	TRBD2	-	TRBJ2-1	CASSTGTSGFHNEQFF	TGTGCCAGCAGCACGGGGACTAGCGGGTTTCACAATGAGCAGTTCTTC
TRBV18	-	-	TRBJ1-5	CASSWGGESNQPQHF	TGTGCCAGCTCCTGGGGGGGAGAAAGCAATCAGCCCCAGCATTTT
TRBV7-8	TRBD2	-	TRBJ2-5	CASSDPGLEETQYF	TGCGCCAGCAGCGACCCGGGACTAGAAGAGACCCAGTACTTC
TRBV5-1	-	few	TRBJ1-3	CASSLSKATGFSGNTIYF	TGCGCCAGCAGCCTCAGCAAAGCCACAGGGTTTTCTGGAAACACCATATATTTT
TRBV5-1	TRBD2	-	TRBJ2-7	CASSGGTSGYEQYF	TGCGCCAGCAGTGGGGGGACTAGCGGCTACGAGCAGTACTTC
TRBV27	-	few	TRBJ2-7	CASSLRSGRPYEQYF	TGTGCCAGCAGTTTACGGAGCGGGCGGCCCTACGAGCAGTACTTC
TRBV7-9	TRBD2	-	TRBJ2-1	CASSPGLASYNEQFF	TGTGCCAGCAGCCCGGGACTAGCTTCCTACAATGAGCAGTTCTTC
TRBV28	TRBD1	-	TRBJ2-7	CASSYPPGQGLGEQYF	TGTGCCAGCAGTTATCCCCCGGGACAGGGCTTGGGAGAGCAGTACTTC
TRBV13	TRBD1	-	TRBJ1-3	CASSFTGQGAQNTIYF	TGTGCCAGCAGCTTCACGGGACAGGGGGCCCAAAACACCATATATTTT
TRBV10-3	TRBD2	-	TRBJ2-7	CAISGGRLAASYEQYF	TGTGCCATCAGTGGGGGTAGACTAGCGGCATCCTACGAGCAGTACTTC
TRBV5-4	TRBD2	-	TRBJ2-1	CASSRGTSGSYNEQFF	TGTGCCAGCAGCAGAGGGACTAGCGGGAGTTACAATGAGCAGTTCTTC
TRBV9	-	once	TRBJ2-1	CASSPRRASSYNEQFF	TGTGCCAGCAGCCCGAGGCGGGCTAGCTCCTACAATGAGCAGTTCTTC
TRBV30	TRBD2	-	TRBJ2-3	CAWSRGSVPDTQYF	TGTGCCTGGAGTCGCGGGAGTGTCCCAGATACGCAGTATTTT
TRBV9	-	-	TRBJ2-1	CASSVAGSETYNEQFF	TGTGCCAGCAGCGTAGCGGGGTCAGAGACCTACAATGAGCAGTTCTTC
TRBV6-6	TRBD1	-	TRBJ1-6	CASSPGTEGSPLHF	TGTGCCAGCAGTCCCGGGACAGAAGGTTCACCCCTCCACTTT
TRBV5-6	TRBD1	-	TRBJ2-7	CASTVYRGKEQYF	TGTGCCAGCACCGTGTACAGGGGAAAAGAGCAGTACTTC
TRBV10-3	TRBD2	-	TRBJ2-1	CAISSSGRASYNEQFF	TGTGCCATCAGTAGTAGCGGGAGGGCAAGCTACAATGAGCAGTTCTTC
TRBV30	TRBD1	-	TRBJ2-4	CAWSVQGASGNIQYF	TGTGCCTGGAGTGTACAGGGGGCATCGGGAAACATTCAGTACTTC
TRBV5-1	-	-	TRBJ2-3	CASSLLLADTQYF	TGCGCCAGCAGCTTGCTCCTCGCAGATACGCAGTATTTT
TRBV15	TRBD1	-	TRBJ2-7	CATRGDSNYEQYF	TGTGCCACCAGAGGGGACAGTAATTACGAGCAGTACTTC
TRBV11-3	-	once	TRBJ2-7	CASSLGGTYEQYF	TGTGCCAGCAGCTTGGGGGGAACCTACGAGCAGTACTTC
TRBV4-1	TRBD1	-	TRBJ2-1	CASSQVRTGLGYNEQFF	TGCGCCAGCAGCCAGGTTCGGACAGGGTTAGGCTACAATGAGCAGTTCTTC
TRBV18	-	-	TRBJ2-1	CASSPPVLNEQFF	TGTGCCAGCTCACCCCCCGTATTGAATGAGCAGTTCTTC
TRBV19	-	-	TRBJ1-1	CASSIGADTEAFF	TGTGCCAGTAGTATAGGGGCAGACACTGAAGCTTTCTTT